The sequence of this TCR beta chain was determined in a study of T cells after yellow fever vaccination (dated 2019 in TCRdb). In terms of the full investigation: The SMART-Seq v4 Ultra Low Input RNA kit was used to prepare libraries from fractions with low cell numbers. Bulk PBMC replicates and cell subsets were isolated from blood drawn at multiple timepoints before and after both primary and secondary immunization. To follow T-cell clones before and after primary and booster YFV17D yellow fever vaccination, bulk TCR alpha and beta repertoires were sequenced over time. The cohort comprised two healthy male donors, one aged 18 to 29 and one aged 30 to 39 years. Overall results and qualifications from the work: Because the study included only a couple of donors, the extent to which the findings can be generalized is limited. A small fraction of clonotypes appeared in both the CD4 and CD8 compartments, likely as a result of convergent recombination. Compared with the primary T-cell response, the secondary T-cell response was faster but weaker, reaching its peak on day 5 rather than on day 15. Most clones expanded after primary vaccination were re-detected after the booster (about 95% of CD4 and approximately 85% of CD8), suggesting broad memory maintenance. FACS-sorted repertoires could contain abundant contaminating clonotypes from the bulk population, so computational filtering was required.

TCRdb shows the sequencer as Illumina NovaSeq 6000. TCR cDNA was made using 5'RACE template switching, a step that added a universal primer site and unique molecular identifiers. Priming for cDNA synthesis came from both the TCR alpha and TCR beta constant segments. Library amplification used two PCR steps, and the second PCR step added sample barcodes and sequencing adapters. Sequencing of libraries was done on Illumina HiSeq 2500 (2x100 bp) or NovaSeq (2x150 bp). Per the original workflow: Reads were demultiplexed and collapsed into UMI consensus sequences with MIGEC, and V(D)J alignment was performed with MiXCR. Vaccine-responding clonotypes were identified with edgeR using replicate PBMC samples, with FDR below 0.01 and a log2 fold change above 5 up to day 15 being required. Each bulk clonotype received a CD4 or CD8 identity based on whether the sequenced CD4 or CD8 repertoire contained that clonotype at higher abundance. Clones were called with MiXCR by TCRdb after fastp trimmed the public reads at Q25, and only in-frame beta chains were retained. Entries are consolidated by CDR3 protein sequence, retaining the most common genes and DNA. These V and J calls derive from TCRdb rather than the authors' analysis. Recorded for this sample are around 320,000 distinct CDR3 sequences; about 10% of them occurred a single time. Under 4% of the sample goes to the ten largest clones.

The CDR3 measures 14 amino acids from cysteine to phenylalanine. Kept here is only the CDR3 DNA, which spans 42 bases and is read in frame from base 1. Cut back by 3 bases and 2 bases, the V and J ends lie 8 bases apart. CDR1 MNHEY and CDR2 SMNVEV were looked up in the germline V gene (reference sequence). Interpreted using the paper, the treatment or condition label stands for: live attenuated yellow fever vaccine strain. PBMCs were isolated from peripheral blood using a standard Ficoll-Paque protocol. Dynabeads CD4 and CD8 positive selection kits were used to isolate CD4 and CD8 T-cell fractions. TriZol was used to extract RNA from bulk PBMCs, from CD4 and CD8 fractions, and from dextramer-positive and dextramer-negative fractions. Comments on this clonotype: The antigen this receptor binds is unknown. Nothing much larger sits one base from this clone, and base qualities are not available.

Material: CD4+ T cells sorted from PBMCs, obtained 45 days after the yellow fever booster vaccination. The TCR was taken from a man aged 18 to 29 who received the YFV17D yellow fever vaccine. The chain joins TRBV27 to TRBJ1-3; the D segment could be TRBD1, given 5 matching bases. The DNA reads TGTGCCAGCAGTTTCGTAGGGGCTGGAAACACCATATATTTT. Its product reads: CASSFVGAGNTIYF.